Presented here are 7 T cell receptor beta chains from one specimen sequenced in a study of T cells in Graves' hyperthyroidism and ophthalmopathy (dated by TCRdb to the late 2010s). Library creation used multiplex PCR. Sequencing was carried out with an Illumina HiSeq 2000. Amplification of TCR beta CDR3 regions was carried out from RNA transcripts. A first-round RT-PCR of the TCR CDR3 used the HTBI primer set with the Qiagen OneStep RT-PCR kit. Using fastp trimming at Q25 and MiXCR clonotype assembly, TCRdb reanalyzed the public sequencing data and kept in-frame beta chains. Each entry is one CDR3 protein sequence, shown with its most common DNA and genes. Recorded for this sample are fewer than 300,000 distinct CDR3 sequences; 25% to 30% of them occurred a single time. About a quarter of the sample goes to the ten largest clones. The sequenced material came from blood. Receptors were obtained from a man aged 35-49 years with Graves' hyperthyroidism that later progressed to Graves' ophthalmopathy.

This clonotype was seen ten or more times. The germline gene is not matched at one end of the junction; a read error may be the cause. The chain employs TRBV20-1 and TRBJ2-7, with 7 bases aligning to TRBD1. The germline V gene encodes CDR1 DFQATT and CDR2 SNEGSKA (reference sequence). This CDR3 has 12 amino acids. The CDR3 protein is CRVRGGADEQYF. CDR3 nucleotides: TGTAGAGTGCGAGGGGGCGCGGACGAGCAGTACTTC.

This clonotype has ten or more counts. The chain joins TRBV5-1 to TRBJ2-2, with 12 bases identical to TRBD2. Germline assignment: CDR1 SGHRS and CDR2 YFSETQ. CDR3 length equals 17 residues. Trimming cost V 4 bases and J 0 bases; bases outside gene matches: 4. The chain's CDR3 is CASSTRLAGANTGELFF. The DNA for the CDR3 is TGCGCCAGCAGCACCAGACTAGCGGGGGCGAACACCGGGGAGCTGTTTTTT.

This clonotype appeared many times. This sequence joins TRBV30 and TRBJ2-7; 7 bases are a match to TRBD2. The CDR3 contains 15 residues. V lost 4 bases to trimming and J lost 3 bases; unmatched junction nucleotides: 12. Germline V lookup: CDR1 GTSNPN, CDR2 SVGIG (reference sequence). CDR3 nucleotides: TGTGCCTGGATCTGCCTAGCGGATGTTTACTACGAGCAGTACTTC. It yields the protein CAWICLADVYYEQYF.

The table lists this clonotype with many counts. The J gene is TRBJ1-2, the V gene TRBV30; TRBD1 matches at 8 bases. V was pared by 4 bases and J by 4 bases, with 11 bases of the junction left unmatched. The germline V gene encodes CDR1 GTSNPN and CDR2 SVGIG (reference sequence). CDR3 size: 15 residues. The CDR3 DNA is TGTGCCTGGACCCCCGCTCAGGGGGCTGGCTATGGCTACACCTTC. Protein sequence: CAWTPAQGAGYGYTF.

This clonotype was seen at least ten times. The chain employs TRBV19 and TRBJ2-5; TRBD2 agrees at 10 bases. With V trimmed by 4 bases and J by 5 bases, 7 bases remained unmatched. The CDR3 runs to 15 residues. CDR1 is LNHDA, CDR2 SQIVND, per germline (reference sequence). CDR3: CASSTSSGRFETQYF. DNA of the CDR3: TGTGCCAGTAGTACGTCTAGCGGGAGATTTGAGACCCAGTACTTC. Full variable domain (missing parts from reference TRBV19 and TRBJ2-5): DGGITQSPKYLFRKEGQNVTLSCEQNLNHDAMYWYRQDPGQGLRLIYYSQIVNDFQKGDIAEGYSVSREKKESFPLTVTSAQKNPTAFYLCASSTSSGRFETQYFGPGTRLLVL.

This clonotype was counted ten times or more. V usage is TRBV28 and J usage is TRBJ2-7; unclear D gene. Germline V gene sequence: CDR1 MDHEN, CDR2 SYDVKM. The V and J ends lost 5 bases and 3 bases respectively, with 17 bases between them. The length of the CDR3 is 15 residues. The CDR3 loop is CASSTKRKGRYEQYF. The DNA for the CDR3 is TGTGCCAGCAGTACAAAACGAAAGGGTCGCTACGAGCAGTACTTC.

The genes are TRBV6-2 or TRBV6-3 and TRBJ2-7; no reliable D call. V dropped 4 bases and J dropped 10 bases, with 11 bases sitting between them. This CDR3 spans 11 amino acids. Germline lookup yields CDR1 MNHEY and CDR2 SVGEGT. The CDR3 here is CASSFGFRQYF. The CDR3 region has the DNA TGTGCCAGCAGTTTTGGCTTCCGCCAGTACTTC.